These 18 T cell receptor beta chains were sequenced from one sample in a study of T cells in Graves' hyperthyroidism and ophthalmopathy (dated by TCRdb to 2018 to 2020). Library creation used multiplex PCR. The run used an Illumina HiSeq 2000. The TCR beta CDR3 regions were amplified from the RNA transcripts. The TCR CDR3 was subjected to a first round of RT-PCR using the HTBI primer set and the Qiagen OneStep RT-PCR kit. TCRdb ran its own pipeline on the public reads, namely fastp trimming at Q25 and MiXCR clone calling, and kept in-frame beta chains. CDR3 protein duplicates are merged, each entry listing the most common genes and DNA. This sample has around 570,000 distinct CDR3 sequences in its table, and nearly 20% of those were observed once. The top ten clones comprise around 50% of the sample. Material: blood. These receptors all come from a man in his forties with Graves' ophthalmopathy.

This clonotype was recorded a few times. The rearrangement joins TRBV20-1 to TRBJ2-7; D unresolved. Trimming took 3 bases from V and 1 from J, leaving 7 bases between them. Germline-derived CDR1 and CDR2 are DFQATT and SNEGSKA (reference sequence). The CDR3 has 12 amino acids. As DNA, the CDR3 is TGCAGTGCTAGTTACATGTCCTACGAGCAGTACTTC. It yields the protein CSASYMSYEQYF.

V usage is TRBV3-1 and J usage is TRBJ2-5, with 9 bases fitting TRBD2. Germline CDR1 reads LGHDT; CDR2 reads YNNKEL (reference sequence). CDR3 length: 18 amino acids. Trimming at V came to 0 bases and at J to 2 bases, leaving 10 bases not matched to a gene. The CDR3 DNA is TGTGCCAGCAGCCAAGATCTCTGGGCTAGCGGGGCTCAAGAGACCCAGTACTTC. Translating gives CASSQDLWASGAQETQYF.

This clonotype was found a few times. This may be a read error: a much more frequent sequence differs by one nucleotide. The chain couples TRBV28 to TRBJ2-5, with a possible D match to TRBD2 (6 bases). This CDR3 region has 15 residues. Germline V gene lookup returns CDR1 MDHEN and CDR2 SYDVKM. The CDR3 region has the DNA TGTGCCGGCAGTTTACCGGGAGCGATGGGAGAGACCCAGTACTTC. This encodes CAGSLPGAMGETQYF.

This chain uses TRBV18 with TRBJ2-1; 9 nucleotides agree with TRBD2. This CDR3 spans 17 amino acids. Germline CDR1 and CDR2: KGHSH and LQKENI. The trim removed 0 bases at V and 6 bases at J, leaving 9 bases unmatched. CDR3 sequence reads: CASSPPGTSGLGNEQFF. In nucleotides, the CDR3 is TGTGCCAGCTCACCACCCGGTACTAGCGGGCTTGGCAATGAGCAGTTCTTC.

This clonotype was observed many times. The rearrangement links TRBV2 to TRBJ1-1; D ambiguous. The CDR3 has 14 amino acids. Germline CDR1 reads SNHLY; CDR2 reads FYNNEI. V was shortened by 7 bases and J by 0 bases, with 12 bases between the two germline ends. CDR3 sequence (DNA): TGTGCCAGCATCAAGACACCAATGAACACTGAAGCTTTCTTT. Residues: CASIKTPMNTEAFF.

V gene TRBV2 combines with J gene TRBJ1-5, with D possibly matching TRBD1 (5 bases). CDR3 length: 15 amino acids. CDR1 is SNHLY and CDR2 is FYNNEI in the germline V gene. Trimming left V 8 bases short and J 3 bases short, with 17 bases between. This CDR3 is CASRTWDGHNQPQHF. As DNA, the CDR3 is TGTGCCAGCCGAACCTGGGACGGCCACAATCAGCCCCAGCATTTT.

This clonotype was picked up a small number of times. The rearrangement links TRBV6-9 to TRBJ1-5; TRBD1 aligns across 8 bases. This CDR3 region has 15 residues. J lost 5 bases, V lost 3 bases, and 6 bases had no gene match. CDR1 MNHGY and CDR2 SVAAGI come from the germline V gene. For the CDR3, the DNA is TGTGCCAGCAGTTACGGTCAGGGGGCGGATCAGCCCCAGCATTTT. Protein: CASSYGQGADQPQHF.

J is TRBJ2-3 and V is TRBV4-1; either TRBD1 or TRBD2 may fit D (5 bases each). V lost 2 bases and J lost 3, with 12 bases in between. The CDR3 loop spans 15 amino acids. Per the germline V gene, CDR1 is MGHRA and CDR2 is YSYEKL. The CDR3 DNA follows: TGCGCCAGCAGCCAAAGCGTGGGGACGACAGATACGCAGTATTTT. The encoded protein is CASSQSVGTTDTQYF.

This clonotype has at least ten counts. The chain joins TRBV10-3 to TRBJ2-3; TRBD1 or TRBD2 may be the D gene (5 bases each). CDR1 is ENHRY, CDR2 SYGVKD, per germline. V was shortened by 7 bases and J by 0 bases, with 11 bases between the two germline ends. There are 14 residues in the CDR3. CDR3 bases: TGTGCCATCAAGGGGACGGCTAGCACAGATACGCAGTATTTT. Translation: CAIKGTASTDTQYF.

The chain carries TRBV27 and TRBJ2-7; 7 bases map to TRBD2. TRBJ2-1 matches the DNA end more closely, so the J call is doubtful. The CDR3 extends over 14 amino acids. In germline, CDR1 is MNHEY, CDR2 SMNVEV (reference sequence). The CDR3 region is CASSLVAGDYEQFF. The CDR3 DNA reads TGTGCCAGCAGTTTAGTTGCGGGGGACTACGAGCAGTTCTTC.

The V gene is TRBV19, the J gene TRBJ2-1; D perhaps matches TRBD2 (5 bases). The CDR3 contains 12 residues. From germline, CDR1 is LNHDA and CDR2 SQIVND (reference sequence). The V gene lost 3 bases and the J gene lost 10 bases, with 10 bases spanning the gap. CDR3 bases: TGTGCCAGTAGTATGGCCTCGGGGGAGCAGTTCTTC. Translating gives CASSMASGEQFF.

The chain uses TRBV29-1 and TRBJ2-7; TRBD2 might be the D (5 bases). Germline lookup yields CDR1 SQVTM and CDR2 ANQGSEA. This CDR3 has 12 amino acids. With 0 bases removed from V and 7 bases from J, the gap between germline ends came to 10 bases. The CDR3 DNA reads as TGCAGCGTTGAAGATTTCAGGAGGGAGCAGTACTTC. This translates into CSVEDFRREQYF.

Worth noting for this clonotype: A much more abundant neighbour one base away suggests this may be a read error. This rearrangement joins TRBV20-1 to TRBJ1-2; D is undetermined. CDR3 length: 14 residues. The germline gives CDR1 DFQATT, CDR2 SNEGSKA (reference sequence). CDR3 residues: CRARMREDVYGYTF. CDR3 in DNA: TGCCGTGCTAGGATGAGAGAGGACGTCTATGGCTACACCTTC.

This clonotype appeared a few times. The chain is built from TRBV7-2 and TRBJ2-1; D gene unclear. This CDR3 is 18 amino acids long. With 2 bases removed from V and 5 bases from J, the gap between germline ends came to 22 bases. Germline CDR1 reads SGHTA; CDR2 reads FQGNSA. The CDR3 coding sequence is TGTGCCAGCAGCTTACTCATCCCCCCGACTCCCGCTAACAATGAGCAGTTCTTC. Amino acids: CASSLLIPPTPANNEQFF. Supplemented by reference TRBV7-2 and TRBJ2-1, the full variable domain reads GAGVSQSPSNKVTEKGKDVELRCDPISGHTALYWYRQSLGQGLEFLIYFQGNSAPDKSGLPSDRFSAERTGGSVSTLTIQRTQQEDSAVYLCASSLLIPPTPANNEQFFGPGTRLTVL.

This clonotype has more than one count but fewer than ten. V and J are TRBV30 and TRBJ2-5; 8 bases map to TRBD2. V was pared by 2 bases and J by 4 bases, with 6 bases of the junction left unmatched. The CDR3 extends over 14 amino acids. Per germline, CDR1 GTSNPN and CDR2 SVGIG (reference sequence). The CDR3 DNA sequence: TGTGCCTGGAGTAGCGGGAGTATTTCAGAGACCCAGTACTTC. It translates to CAWSSGSISETQYF.

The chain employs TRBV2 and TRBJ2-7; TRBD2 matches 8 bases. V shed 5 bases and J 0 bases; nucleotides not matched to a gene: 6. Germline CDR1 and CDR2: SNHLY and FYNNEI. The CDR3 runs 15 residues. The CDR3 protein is CASSQVAGLSYEQYF. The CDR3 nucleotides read TGTGCCAGCAGTCAGGTAGCGGGGCTCTCCTACGAGCAGTACTTC.

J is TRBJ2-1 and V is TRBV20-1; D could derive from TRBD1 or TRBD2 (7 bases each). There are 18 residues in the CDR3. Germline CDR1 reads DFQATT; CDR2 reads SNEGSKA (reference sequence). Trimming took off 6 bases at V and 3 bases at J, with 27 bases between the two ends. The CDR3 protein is CSARGGGGSRANYNEQFF. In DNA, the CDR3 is TGCAGTGCCAGGGGGGGGGGCGGGAGCCGGGCTAACTACAATGAGCAGTTCTTC.

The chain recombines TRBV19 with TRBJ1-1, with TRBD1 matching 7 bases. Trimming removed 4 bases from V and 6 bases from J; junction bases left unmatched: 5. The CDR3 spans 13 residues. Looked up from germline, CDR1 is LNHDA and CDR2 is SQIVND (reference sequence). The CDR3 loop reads CASSRTQGAEAFF. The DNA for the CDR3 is TGTGCCAGTAGTAGGACTCAGGGGGCTGAAGCTTTCTTT.